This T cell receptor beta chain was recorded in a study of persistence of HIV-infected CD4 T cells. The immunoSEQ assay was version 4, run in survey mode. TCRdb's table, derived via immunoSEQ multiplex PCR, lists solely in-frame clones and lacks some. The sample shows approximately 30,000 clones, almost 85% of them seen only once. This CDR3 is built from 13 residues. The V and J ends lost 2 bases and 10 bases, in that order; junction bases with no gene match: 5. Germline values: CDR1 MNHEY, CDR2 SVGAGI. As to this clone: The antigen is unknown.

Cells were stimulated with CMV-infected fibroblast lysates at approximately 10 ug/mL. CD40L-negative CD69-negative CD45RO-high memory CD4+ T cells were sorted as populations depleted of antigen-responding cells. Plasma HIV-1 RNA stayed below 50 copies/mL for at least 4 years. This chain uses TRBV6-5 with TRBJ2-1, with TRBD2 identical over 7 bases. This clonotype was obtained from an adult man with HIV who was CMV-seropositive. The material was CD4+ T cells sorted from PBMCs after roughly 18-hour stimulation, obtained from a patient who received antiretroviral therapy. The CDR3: CASSYGGGTEQFF. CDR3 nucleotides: TGTGCCAGCAGTTACGGGGGGGGGACCGAGCAGTTCTTC.